Listed here are 2 T cell receptor beta chains from one sample, sequenced in a study of CD8 T cells in ankylosing spondylitis. TCRdb recomputed calls from the 5' RACE reads with MiXCR, one row per CDR3 protein. The sample consists of roughly 7,500 distinct CDR3 sequences, over 7.5% of them appearing once. The specimen sequenced was blood, either unsorted or a sorted T cell fraction (not recorded which). The source is a male donor with ankylosing spondylitis or in good health (not recorded which).

This clonotype was found many times. The genes are TRBV6-4 and TRBJ2-5; 11 positions match TRBD1. Per the germline V gene, CDR1 is MRHNA and CDR2 is SNTAGT. The CDR3 length is 18 residues. V lost 0 bases to trimming and J lost 1 base; unmatched junction nucleotides: 7. CDR3 sequence (DNA): TGTGCCAGCAGTGACTCTTTTTTGGGGACAGGGGGCCAAGAGACCCAGTACTTC. It translates to CASSDSFLGTGGQETQYF.

Ten or more counts support this clonotype. The chain has TRBV9 and TRBJ2-3, with TRBD2 matching over 8 bases. Per germline, CDR1 SGDLS and CDR2 YYNGEE. Trimming cost V 3 bases and J 10 bases; bases outside gene matches: 4. The CDR3 runs to 12 residues. The CDR3 sequence: CASSEGLGAQYF. The CDR3 DNA is TGTGCCAGCAGCGAGGGACTAGGTGCGCAGTATTTT.